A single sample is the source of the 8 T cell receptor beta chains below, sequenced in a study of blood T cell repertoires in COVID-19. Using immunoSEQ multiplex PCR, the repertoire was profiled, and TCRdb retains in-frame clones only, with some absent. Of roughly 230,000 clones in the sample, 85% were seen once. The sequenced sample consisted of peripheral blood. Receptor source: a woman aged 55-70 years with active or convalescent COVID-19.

CDR3 protein: CASSSPGGKNTEAFF. CDR3 coding DNA: TGTGCCAGCAGTTCCCCAGGGGGGAAGAACACTGAAGCTTTCTTT. The chain has TRBV6-6 and TRBJ1-1, with 7 bases aligning to TRBD1. The length of the CDR3 is 15 residues. The V gene's germline CDR1 is MNHNY and CDR2 SVGAGI (reference sequence). The ends lost 4 bases at V and 1 base at J; junction bases unmatched: 6.

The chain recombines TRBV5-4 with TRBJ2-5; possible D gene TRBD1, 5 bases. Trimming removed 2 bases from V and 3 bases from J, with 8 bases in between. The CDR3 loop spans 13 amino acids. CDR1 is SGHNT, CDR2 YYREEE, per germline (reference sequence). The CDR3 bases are TGTGCCAGCAGCTTCGACAGAAAAGAGACCCAGTACTTC. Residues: CASSFDRKETQYF.

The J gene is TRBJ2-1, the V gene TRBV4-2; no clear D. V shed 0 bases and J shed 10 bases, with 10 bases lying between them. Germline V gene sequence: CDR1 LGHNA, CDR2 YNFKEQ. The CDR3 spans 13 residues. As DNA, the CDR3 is TGTGCCAGCAGCCAAGACAAGAGGTTAGAGCAGTTCTTC. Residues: CASSQDKRLEQFF.

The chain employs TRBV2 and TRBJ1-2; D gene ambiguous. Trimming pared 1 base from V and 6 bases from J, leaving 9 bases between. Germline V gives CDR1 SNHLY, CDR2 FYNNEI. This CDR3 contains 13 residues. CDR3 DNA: TGTGCCAGCAGTGAAGGGAGGGTTGATGGCTACACCTTC. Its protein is CASSEGRVDGYTF. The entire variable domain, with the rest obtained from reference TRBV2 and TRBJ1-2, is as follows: EPEVTQTPSHQVTQMGQEVILRCVPISNHLYFYWYRQILGQKVEFLVSFYNNEISEKSEIFDDQFSVERPDGSNFTLKIRSTKLEDSAMYFCASSEGRVDGYTFGSGTRLTVV.

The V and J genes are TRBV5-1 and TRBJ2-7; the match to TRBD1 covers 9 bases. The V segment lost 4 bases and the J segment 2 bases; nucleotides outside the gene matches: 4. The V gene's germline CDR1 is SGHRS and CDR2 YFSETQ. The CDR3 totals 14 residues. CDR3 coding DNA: TGCGCCAGCAGCGAAGGGACAGGGACCTACGAGCAGTACGTC. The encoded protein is CASSEGTGTYEQYV.

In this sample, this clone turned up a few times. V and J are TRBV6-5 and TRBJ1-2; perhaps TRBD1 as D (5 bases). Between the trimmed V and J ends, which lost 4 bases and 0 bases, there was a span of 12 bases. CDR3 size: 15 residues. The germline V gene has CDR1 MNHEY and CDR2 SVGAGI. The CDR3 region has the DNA TGTGCCAGCAGTTCCGCGGGGACGACTAACTATGGCTACACCTTC. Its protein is CASSSAGTTNYGYTF.

The CDR3 here is CASSQDLGIRDQPQHF. In DNA, the CDR3 is TGCGCCAGCAGCCAAGATCTGGGTATACGGGATCAGCCCCAGCATTTT. The V and J genes are TRBV4-1 and TRBJ1-5; D is unclear. The CDR3 length is 16 residues. Germline V gene lookup returns CDR1 MGHRA and CDR2 YSYEKL. V dropped 0 bases and J dropped 5 bases, with 14 bases sitting between them.

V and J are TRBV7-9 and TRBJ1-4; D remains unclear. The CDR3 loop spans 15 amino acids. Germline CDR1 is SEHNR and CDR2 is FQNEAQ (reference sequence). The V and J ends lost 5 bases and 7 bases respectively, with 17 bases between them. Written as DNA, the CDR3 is TGTGCCAGCAGCATAATTCACTCTCGCGTTGAAAAACTGTTTTTT. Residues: CASSIIHSRVEKLFF. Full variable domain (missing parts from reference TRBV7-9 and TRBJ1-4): DTGVSQNPRHKITKRGQNVTFRCDPISEHNRLYWYRQTLGQGPEFLTYFQNEAQLEKSRLLSDRFSAERPKGSFSTLEIQRTEQGDSAMYLCASSIIHSRVEKLFFGSGTQLSVL.